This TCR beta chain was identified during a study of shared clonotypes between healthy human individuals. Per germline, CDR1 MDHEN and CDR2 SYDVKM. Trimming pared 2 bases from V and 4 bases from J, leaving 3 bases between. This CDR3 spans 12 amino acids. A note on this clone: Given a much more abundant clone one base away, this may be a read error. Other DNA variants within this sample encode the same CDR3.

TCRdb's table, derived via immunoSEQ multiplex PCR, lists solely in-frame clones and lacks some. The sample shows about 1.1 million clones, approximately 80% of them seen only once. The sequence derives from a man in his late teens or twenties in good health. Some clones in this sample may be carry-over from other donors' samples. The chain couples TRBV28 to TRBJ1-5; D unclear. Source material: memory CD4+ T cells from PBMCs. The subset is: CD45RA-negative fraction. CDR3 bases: TGTGCCAGCAGTTTAAGGAATCAGCCCCAGCATTTT. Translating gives CASSLRNQPQHF.